The clone carrying this TCR beta chain has only a few counts. Its antigen is unknown. This sample stems from a study of cytomegalovirus exposure and HLA in healthy donors. Study results and limitations: In the 120 validation repertoires, approximately 94% of cluster scores exceeded 0, per a later analysis.

Here immunoSEQ multiplex PCR was the method, and the copy in TCRdb shows in-frame clones only, minus some. The sample gives 55,000 to 70,000 clones, 90% to 95% of which show up once; about 2.2% is in the top ten. The CDR3 contains 16 residues. The germline CDR1 and CDR2 sequences are WNHNN and SYGVQD (reference sequence). V was cut by 1 base and J by 6 bases, with 19 bases left in between. The donors were part of the validation cohort, which consisted of approximately 110 subjects and was separate from the first cohort of 600 to 850 subjects. This TCR was recovered from a young woman in good health and CMV-seronegative. V gene TRBV10-1 combines with J gene TRBJ2-7, with D possibly TRBD1 on 5 matching bases. Sequenced sample: PBMCs. CDR3 loop: CASSEWPSEQVCEQYF. In nucleotides, the CDR3 is TGCGCCAGCAGTGAGTGGCCCTCGGAACAGGTCTGCGAGCAGTACTTC.